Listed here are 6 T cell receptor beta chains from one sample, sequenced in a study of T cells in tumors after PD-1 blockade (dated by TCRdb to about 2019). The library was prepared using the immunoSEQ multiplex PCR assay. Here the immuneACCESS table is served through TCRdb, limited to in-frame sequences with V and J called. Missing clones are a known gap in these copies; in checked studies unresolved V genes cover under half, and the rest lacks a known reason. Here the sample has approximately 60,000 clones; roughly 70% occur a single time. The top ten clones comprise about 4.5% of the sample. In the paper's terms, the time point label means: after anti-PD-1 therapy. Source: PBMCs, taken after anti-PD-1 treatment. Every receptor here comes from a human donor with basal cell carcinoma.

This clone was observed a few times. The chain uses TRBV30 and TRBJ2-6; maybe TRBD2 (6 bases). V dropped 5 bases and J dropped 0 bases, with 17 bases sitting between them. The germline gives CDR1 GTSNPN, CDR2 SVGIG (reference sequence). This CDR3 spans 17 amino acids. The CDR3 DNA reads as TGTGCCTGGGGTCCGCGGGGCGGCTTCTCTGGGGCCAACGTCCTGACTTTC. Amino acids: CAWGPRGGFSGANVLTF.

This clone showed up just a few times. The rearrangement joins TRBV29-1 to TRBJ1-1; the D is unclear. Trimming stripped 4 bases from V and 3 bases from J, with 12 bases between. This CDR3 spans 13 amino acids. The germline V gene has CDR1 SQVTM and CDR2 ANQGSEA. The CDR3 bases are TGCAGCGTTGTCGGAAGTCCGGACACTGAAGCTTTCTTT. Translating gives CSVVGSPDTEAFF.

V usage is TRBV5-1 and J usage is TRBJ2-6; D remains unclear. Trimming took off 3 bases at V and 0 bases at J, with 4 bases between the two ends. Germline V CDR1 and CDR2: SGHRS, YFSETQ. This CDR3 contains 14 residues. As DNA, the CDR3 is TGCGCCAGCAGCTCCTCCTCTGGGGCCAACGTCCTGACTTTC. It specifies CASSSSSGANVLTF.

This CDR3 is CASRFGVSTDTQYF. The CDR3 coding sequence is TGTGCCAGCAGGTTCGGTGTTAGCACAGATACGCAGTATTTT. The chain is built from TRBV2 and TRBJ2-3; D uncertain. The CDR3 runs to 14 residues. V lost 6 bases, J lost 0 bases, and 10 bases lay in between. The germline CDR1 and CDR2 sequences are SNHLY and FYNNEI.

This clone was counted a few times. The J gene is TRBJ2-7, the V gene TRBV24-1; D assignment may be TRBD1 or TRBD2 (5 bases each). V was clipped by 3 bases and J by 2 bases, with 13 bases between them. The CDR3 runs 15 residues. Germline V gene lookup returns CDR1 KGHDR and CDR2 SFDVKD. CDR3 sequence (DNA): TGTGCCACCAGTGATAAACCGGGACGGACCTACGAGCAGTACTTC. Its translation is CATSDKPGRTYEQYF.

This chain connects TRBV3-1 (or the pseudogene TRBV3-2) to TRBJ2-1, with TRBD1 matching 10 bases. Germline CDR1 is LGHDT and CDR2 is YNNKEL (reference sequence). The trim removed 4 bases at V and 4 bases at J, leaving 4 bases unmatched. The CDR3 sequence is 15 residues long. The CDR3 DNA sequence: TGTGCCAGCAGCCGATGGGACAGGGGATACAATGAGCAGTTCTTC. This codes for CASSRWDRGYNEQFF.